The 26 T cell receptor beta chains presented below share a single source sample, sequenced in a study of response to subunit inactivated influenza vaccine (dated by TCRdb to the late 2010s). The receptor library was made with RT-PCR. Sequencing used an Illumina HiSeq 2500. The public reads were reprocessed in TCRdb via fastp at Q25 and MiXCR, keeping in-frame beta chains. Every CDR3 protein is listed once, alongside the most common genes and DNA of its rows. The sample table lists some 850,000 distinct CDR3 sequences, under 20% of them with a count of one. The ten largest clones represent about a tenth of the sample. The sequencing used PBMCs from blood, collected 5 days after vaccination. The receptor source for this set is a man aged 45 to 65 who received an inactivated influenza vaccine. Donor details come from another sample of the same person, matched by shared clones.

This clonotype was seen a handful of times. This chain connects TRBV29-1 to TRBJ2-4; 9 nucleotides line up with TRBD1. The junction had 8 bases not matched to a gene; V was cut back by 4 bases and J by 7 bases. The CDR3 runs 14 residues. Looked up from germline, CDR1 is SQVTM and CDR2 is ANQGSEA. CDR3 nucleotide sequence: TGCAGCGTTGTGGGGACAGGGTTGTTTAACATTCAGTACTTC. It specifies CSVVGTGLFNIQYF.

A few counts support this clonotype. This chain links TRBV15 with TRBJ2-1; perhaps TRBD1 as D (5 bases). The CDR3 consists of 15 residues. V gave up 1 base and J gave up 3 bases, with 10 bases separating them. The germline V gene has CDR1 LNHNV and CDR2 YYDKDF (reference sequence). This chain's CDR3 is CATSRGRQNYNEQFF. In DNA form, the CDR3 reads TGTGCCACCAGCAGAGGTAGACAGAACTACAATGAGCAGTTCTTC.

The V and J genes are TRBV2 and TRBJ1-5; maybe TRBD1 (6 bases). Looked up from germline, CDR1 is SNHLY and CDR2 is FYNNEI. The CDR3 loop spans 13 amino acids. Trimming left V 7 bases short and J 7 bases short, with 14 bases between. CDR3 sequence: CASMGGEEQPQHF. The CDR3 nucleotides are TGTGCCAGCATGGGGGGCGAGGAACAGCCCCAGCATTTT.

This clonotype came up many times. V is TRBV7-2 and J is TRBJ1-1; weak D call: TRBD1 (5 bases). This CDR3 has 14 residues. The germline V gene has CDR1 SGHTA and CDR2 FQGNSA. Trimming removed 4 bases from V and 4 bases from J, with 13 bases in between. CDR3 loop: CASSWRGAGTEAFF. CDR3 coding DNA: TGTGCCAGCAGCTGGAGGGGCGCTGGCACTGAAGCTTTCTTT. Full variable domain (remainder filled in from reference TRBV7-2 and TRBJ1-1): GAGVSQSPSNKVTEKGKDVELRCDPISGHTALYWYRQSLGQGLEFLIYFQGNSAPDKSGLPSDRFSAERTGGSVSTLTIQRTQQEDSAVYLCASSWRGAGTEAFFGQGTRLTVV.

The CDR3 DNA sequence: TGTGCCAGCAGTTACTCTTGGGGACAGGGGGCGAGGGAGCAGTACTTC. This sequence encodes CASSYSWGQGAREQYF. The V gene is TRBV6-5, the J gene TRBJ2-7; 12 bases line up with TRBD1. The V and J ends lost 0 bases and 7 bases, in that order; junction bases with no gene match: 7. The CDR3 sequence is 16 residues long. Germline values: CDR1 MNHEY, CDR2 SVGAGI.

This clonotype was observed a handful of times. This sequence joins TRBV6-2 or TRBV6-3 and TRBJ2-3; 12 bases are a match to TRBD1. The V and J ends lost 0 bases and 3 bases, in that order; junction bases with no gene match: 1. CDR1 MNHEY and CDR2 SVGEGT come from the germline V gene. The CDR3 has 16 residues. This CDR3 is CASSYSGQGATDTQYF. The CDR3 coding sequence is TGTGCCAGCAGTTACTCGGGACAGGGGGCGACAGATACGCAGTATTTT.

The gene calls are TRBV9 and TRBJ1-1; TRBD1 agrees at 7 bases. Trimming removed 0 bases from V and 2 bases from J; junction bases left unmatched: 4. Germline CDR1 SGDLS, CDR2 YYNGEE. This CDR3 comprises 15 residues. The chain's CDR3 is CASSVGQGGNTEAFF. The DNA of the CDR3 is TGTGCCAGCAGCGTAGGACAGGGTGGTAACACTGAAGCTTTCTTT.

This clonotype came up a few times. V gene TRBV5-1 combines with J gene TRBJ2-3; TRBD2 might be the D (6 bases). Germline V lookup: CDR1 SGHRS, CDR2 YFSETQ. The CDR3 extends over 15 amino acids. Trimming took off 0 bases at V and 0 bases at J, with 8 bases between the two ends. CDR3 region: CASSLERVSTDTQYF. The CDR3 nucleotides are TGCGCCAGCAGCTTGGAGCGGGTTAGCACAGATACGCAGTATTTT.

This clonotype showed up just a few times. The rearrangement links TRBV7-2 to TRBJ2-5, with D unresolved. Trimming took off 5 bases at V and 3 bases at J, with 4 bases between the two ends. In germline, CDR1 is SGHTA, CDR2 FQGNSA. This CDR3 is 11 amino acids long. The CDR3 nucleotides read TGTGCCAGCAGCAAAAAAGAGACCCAGTACTTC. Encoded protein: CASSKKETQYF.

This chain links TRBV20-1 with TRBJ2-2, with D unclear. Trimming shortened V by 0 bases and J by 4 bases, and 9 bases separated the two germline ends. The CDR3 consists of 14 residues. From germline, CDR1 is DFQATT and CDR2 SNEGSKA (reference sequence). The CDR3 nucleotides are TGCAGTGCTAGAGATAGGGCAGGCACCGGGGAGCTGTTTTTT. Encoded protein: CSARDRAGTGELFF.

This clonotype was found a few times. The rearrangement joins TRBV20-1 to TRBJ2-1; TRBD1 agrees at 7 bases. The germline V gene encodes CDR1 DFQATT and CDR2 SNEGSKA (reference sequence). This CDR3 is built from 14 residues. V shed 3 bases and J 3 bases; nucleotides not matched to a gene: 5. The CDR3 DNA sequence: TGCAGTGCTAGGGGACAGCTCCTCTACAATGAGCAGTTCTTC. This translates into CSARGQLLYNEQFF.

The rearrangement uses TRBV28 and TRBJ2-5; 7 bases match TRBD1. Per germline, CDR1 MDHEN and CDR2 SYDVKM. This CDR3 spans 12 amino acids. The J segment lost 7 bases and the V segment lost 8 bases, leaving 7 bases of the junction unmatched. For the CDR3, the DNA is TGTGCCAGCCCCGACAGGGTTGGGACCCAGTACTTC. It codes for CASPDRVGTQYF.

V and J are TRBV29-1 and TRBJ2-7; 9 bases match TRBD1. V trimming: 3 bases; J trimming: 1 base; junction bases outside the gene matches: 1. Germline CDR1 SQVTM, CDR2 ANQGSEA. This CDR3 spans 13 amino acids. This CDR3 is CSVETGGSYEQYF. The CDR3 nucleotides are TGCAGCGTTGAGACAGGGGGATCCTACGAGCAGTACTTC.

The chain recombines TRBV12-3 or TRBV12-4 with TRBJ2-7; D is possibly TRBD1 (6 bases). The CDR3 covers 14 residues. Trimming left V 4 bases short and J 9 bases short, with 19 bases between. As DNA, the CDR3 is TGTGCCAGCAGTTCCCTCGGACAGCGCCGGGTGCAGTACTTC. Protein product: CASSSLGQRRVQYF.

The V call is TRBV7-2, the J call TRBJ2-6; D is undetermined. Per the germline V gene, CDR1 is SGHTA and CDR2 is FQGNSA. This CDR3 has 15 amino acids. V was shortened by 6 bases and J by 2 bases, with 11 bases between the two germline ends. The CDR3 loop is CASRRDLTGANVLTF. The DNA of the CDR3 is TGTGCCAGCAGAAGAGACCTTACTGGGGCCAACGTCCTGACTTTC. The full variable domain, in which reference TRBV7-2 and TRBJ2-6 provide the parts outside the CDR3, is GAGVSQSPSNKVTEKGKDVELRCDPISGHTALYWYRQSLGQGLEFLIYFQGNSAPDKSGLPSDRFSAERTGGSVSTLTIQRTQQEDSAVYLCASRRDLTGANVLTFGAGSRLTVL.

The rearrangement links TRBV20-1 to TRBJ2-3; D uncertain. There are 13 residues in the CDR3. Trimming stripped 0 bases from V and 8 bases from J, with 12 bases between. Germline assignment: CDR1 DFQATT and CDR2 SNEGSKA (reference sequence). The CDR3 here is CSARDTTEVTQYF. The CDR3 coding sequence is TGCAGTGCTAGAGATACCACAGAGGTTACGCAGTATTTT.

This clonotype was observed a few times. DNA of the CDR3: TGTGCCAGCAGATTAGGCTCCTCTGGGGCCAACGTCCTGACTTTC. The encoded protein is CASRLGSSGANVLTF. The gene calls are TRBV28 and TRBJ2-6; no clear D gene. The CDR3 is 15 residues long. The V end was cut by 6 bases, the J end by 0 bases, with 9 bases between. From germline, CDR1 is MDHEN and CDR2 SYDVKM.

This clonotype was picked up a small number of times. The V call is TRBV12-3 or TRBV12-4, the J call TRBJ1-2; D not certain. The CDR3 has 15 amino acids. Between the trimmed V and J ends, which lost 4 bases and 0 bases, there was a span of 12 bases. CDR3 residues: CASSWGQHTNYGYTF. The CDR3 DNA reads as TGTGCCAGCAGTTGGGGTCAGCACACTAACTATGGCTACACCTTC.

The chain combines TRBV20-1 with TRBJ2-1, with 8 bases matching TRBD1. V was clipped by 5 bases and J by 7 bases; unmatched bases: 10. The CDR3 is 14 amino acids. Germline CDR1 DFQATT, CDR2 SNEGSKA (reference sequence). The CDR3 bases are TGCAGTGCTCCAGGTGGGACAGGACGAAATGAGCAGTTCTTC. Its protein product is CSAPGGTGRNEQFF.

This clonotype was detected only a few times. The V and J genes are TRBV6-1 and TRBJ1-2, with D maybe TRBD1 (5 bases). V gave up 0 bases and J gave up 8 bases, with 10 bases separating them. Germline CDR1 MNHNS, CDR2 SASEGT. This CDR3 has 13 residues. The CDR3 sequence is CASSEASGLGYTF. The CDR3 bases are TGTGCCAGCAGTGAAGCATCAGGGCTCGGCTACACCTTC.

This clonotype appeared many times. The chain combines TRBV27 with TRBJ1-1, with 8 bases that match TRBD1. The CDR3 length is 17 residues. Germline assignment: CDR1 MNHEY and CDR2 SMNVEV (reference sequence). Unmatched junction bases numbered 18, after V lost 4 bases and J lost 8 bases. For the CDR3, the DNA is TGTGCCAGCAGTTCCCCATCCCTCGGACAGGGCGGAAAGGAAGCTTTCTTT. It yields the protein CASSSPSLGQGGKEAFF.

This clonotype appeared a few times. The chain uses TRBV4-1 and TRBJ2-3; TRBD1 matches 7 bases. Looked up from germline, CDR1 is MGHRA and CDR2 is YSYEKL. The CDR3 sequence is 15 residues long. Trimming at V came to 1 base and at J to 2 bases, leaving 3 bases not matched to a gene. As DNA, the CDR3 is TGCGCCAGCAGCCAAGCAGGGGGTTTCACAGATACGCAGTATTTT. It yields the protein CASSQAGGFTDTQYF.

The count of this clonotype is one. The chain carries TRBV6-2 or TRBV6-3 and TRBJ2-1, with a possible D match to TRBD2 (7 bases). Germline V gene sequence: CDR1 MNHEY, CDR2 SVGEGT. V was pared by 2 bases and J by 4 bases, with 12 bases between. This CDR3 region has 15 residues. The CDR3 sequence: CASSYEGGVYNEQFF. CDR3 sequence (DNA): TGTGCCAGCAGTTACGAGGGGGGGGTTTACAATGAGCAGTTCTTC.

This sequence joins TRBV7-2 and TRBJ2-7; 9 bases map to TRBD1. V lost 1 base and J lost 9; bases outside the gene matches: 13. Germline V lookup: CDR1 SGHTA, CDR2 FQGNSA. The CDR3 consists of 16 residues. The CDR3 reads CASSLEWSGQGKAQYF. In nucleotides, the CDR3 is TGTGCCAGCAGCTTAGAGTGGTCGGGACAGGGAAAAGCGCAGTACTTC.

This chain joins TRBV5-1 and TRBJ2-2; D remains unclear. Germline V lookup: CDR1 SGHRS, CDR2 YFSETQ. The CDR3 is 16 residues long. V was pared by 2 bases and J by 5 bases, with 16 bases between. The chain's CDR3 is CASSFGDILGTGELFF. CDR3 nucleotides: TGCGCCAGCAGCTTCGGTGATATTCTGGGTACCGGGGAGCTGTTTTTT.

This clonotype appeared many times. V usage is TRBV5-5 and J usage is TRBJ1-5; 7 positions match TRBD1. The J segment lost 10 bases and the V segment lost 4 bases, leaving 8 bases of the junction unmatched. This CDR3 comprises 13 residues. Germline V lookup: CDR1 SGHKS, CDR2 YYEKEE (reference sequence). CDR3 sequence: CASSPDRKEPQHF. CDR3 coding DNA: TGTGCCAGCAGCCCGGACAGGAAGGAACCCCAGCATTTT.